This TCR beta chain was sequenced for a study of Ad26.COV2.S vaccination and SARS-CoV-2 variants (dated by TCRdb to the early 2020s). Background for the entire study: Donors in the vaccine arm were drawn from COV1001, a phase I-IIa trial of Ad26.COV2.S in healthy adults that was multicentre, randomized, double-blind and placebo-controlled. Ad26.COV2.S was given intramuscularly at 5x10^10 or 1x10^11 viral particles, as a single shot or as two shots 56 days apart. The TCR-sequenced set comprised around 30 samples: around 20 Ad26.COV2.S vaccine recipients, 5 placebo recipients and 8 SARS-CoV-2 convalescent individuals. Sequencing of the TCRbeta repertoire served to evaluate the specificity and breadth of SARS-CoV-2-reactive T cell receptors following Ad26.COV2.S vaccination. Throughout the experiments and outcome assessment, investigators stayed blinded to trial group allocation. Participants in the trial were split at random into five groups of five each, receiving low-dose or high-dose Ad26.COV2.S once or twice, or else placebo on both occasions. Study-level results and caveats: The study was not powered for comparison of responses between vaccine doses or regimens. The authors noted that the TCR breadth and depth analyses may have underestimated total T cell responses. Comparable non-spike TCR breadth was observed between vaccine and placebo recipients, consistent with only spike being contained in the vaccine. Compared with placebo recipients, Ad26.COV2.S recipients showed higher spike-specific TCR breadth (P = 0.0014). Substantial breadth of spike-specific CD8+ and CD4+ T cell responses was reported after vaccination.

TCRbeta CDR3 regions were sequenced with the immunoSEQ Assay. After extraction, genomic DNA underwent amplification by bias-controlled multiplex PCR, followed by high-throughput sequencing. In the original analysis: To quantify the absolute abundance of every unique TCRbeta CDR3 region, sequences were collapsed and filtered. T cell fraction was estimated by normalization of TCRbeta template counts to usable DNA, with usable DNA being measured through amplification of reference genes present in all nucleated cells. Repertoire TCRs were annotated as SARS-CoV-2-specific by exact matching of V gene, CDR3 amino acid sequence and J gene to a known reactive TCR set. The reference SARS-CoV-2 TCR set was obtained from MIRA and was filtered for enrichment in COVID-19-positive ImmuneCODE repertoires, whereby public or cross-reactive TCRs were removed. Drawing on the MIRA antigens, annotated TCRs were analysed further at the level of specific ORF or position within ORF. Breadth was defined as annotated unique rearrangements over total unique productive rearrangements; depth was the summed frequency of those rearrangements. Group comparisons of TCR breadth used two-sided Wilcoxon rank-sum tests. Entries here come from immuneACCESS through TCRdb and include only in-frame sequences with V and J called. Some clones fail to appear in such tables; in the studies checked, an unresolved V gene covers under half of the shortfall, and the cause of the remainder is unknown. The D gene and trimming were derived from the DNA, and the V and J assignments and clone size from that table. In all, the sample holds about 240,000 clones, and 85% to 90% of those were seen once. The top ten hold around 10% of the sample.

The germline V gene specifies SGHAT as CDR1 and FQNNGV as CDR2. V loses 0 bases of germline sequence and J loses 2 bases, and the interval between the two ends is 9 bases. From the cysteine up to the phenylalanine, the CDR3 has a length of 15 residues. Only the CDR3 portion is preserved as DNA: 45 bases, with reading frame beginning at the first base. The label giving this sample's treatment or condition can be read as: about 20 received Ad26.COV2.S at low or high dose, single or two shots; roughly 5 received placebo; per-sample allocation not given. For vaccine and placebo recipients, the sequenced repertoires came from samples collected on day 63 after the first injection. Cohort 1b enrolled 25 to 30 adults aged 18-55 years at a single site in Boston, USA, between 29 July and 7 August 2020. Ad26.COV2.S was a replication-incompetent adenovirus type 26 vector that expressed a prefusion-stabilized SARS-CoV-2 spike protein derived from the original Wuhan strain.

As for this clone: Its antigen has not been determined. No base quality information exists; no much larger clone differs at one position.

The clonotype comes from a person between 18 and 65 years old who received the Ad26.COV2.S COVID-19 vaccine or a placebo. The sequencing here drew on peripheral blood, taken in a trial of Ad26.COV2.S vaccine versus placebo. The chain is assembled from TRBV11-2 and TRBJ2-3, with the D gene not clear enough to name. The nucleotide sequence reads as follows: TGTGCCAGCAGCTTAGATATTGGGGTCACAGATACGCAGTATTTT. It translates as CASSLDIGVTDTQYF.